This is a list of T cell receptor beta chains from one sample in a study of blood T cell repertoires in COVID-19. Measured with immunoSEQ multiplex PCR; TCRdb has only the in-frame clones, and not every one. The table includes roughly 150,000 clones, 84% detected once. The sequenced sample was peripheral blood. The receptors were sampled from a woman between 45 and 60 years old with acute or convalescent COVID-19. The conserved cysteine and the conserved F or W are not part of the CDR3 here. The order of the fields is V gene, CDR3 length, CDR3 protein.

v_call: TRBV2
cdr3_length: 14
cdr3_aa: ASSWTSGGQAGEQF

v_call: TRBV24-1
cdr3_length: 13
cdr3_aa: ATSDLGQGGNEQY

v_call: TRBV5-1
cdr3_length: 16
cdr3_aa: ASSPGTSGSLSYNEQF

v_call: TRBV28
cdr3_length: 13
cdr3_aa: ASSSGAVGNQPQH

v_call: TRBV27
cdr3_length: 12
cdr3_aa: ASSNSATNEKLF

v_call: TRBV4-3
cdr3_length: 12
cdr3_aa: ASSQPGGNTEAF

v_call: TRBV2
cdr3_length: 12
cdr3_aa: ASSTTGGGGEQY

v_call: TRBV3-1/TRBV3-2
cdr3_length: 14
cdr3_aa: ASSQSGEKPGNTIY

v_call: TRBV10-3
cdr3_length: 11
cdr3_aa: ASNYREQETQY

v_call: TRBV4-1
cdr3_length: 13
cdr3_aa: ASSPYLSGVETQY

v_call: TRBV7-2
cdr3_length: 11
cdr3_aa: ASSSLGRGEQY

v_call: TRBV3-1/TRBV3-2
cdr3_length: 10
cdr3_aa: ASSLLPDTQY

v_call: TRBV5-1
cdr3_length: 14
cdr3_aa: ASSLLTGGNTGELF

v_call: TRBV2
cdr3_length: 13
cdr3_aa: ASSEVQVSADTQY

v_call: TRBV15
cdr3_length: 13
cdr3_aa: ATSRGQFLSYEQY

v_call: TRBV6-2/TRBV6-3
cdr3_length: 15
cdr3_aa: ASSHPRSGTAGYEQY

v_call: TRBV19
cdr3_length: 14
cdr3_aa: ASSKTGAGGQETQY

v_call: TRBV7-2
cdr3_length: 11
cdr3_aa: VSSLGGHNEQF

v_call: TRBV5-3
cdr3_length: 10
cdr3_aa: ARRPGGHGYT

v_call: TRBV19
cdr3_length: 12
cdr3_aa: ASKGTGGTGELF

v_call: TRBV7-2
cdr3_length: 12
cdr3_aa: ASSLLQMNTEAF

v_call: TRBV10-3
cdr3_length: 12
cdr3_aa: AISEGQGWDEQY

v_call: TRBV27
cdr3_length: 13
cdr3_aa: ASSPTGSFNYGYT

v_call: TRBV7-9
cdr3_length: 14
cdr3_aa: ASSFWLGSGANVLT

v_call: TRBV4-1
cdr3_length: 13
cdr3_aa: ASSQVWPSNQPQH

v_call: TRBV5-1
cdr3_length: 12
cdr3_aa: ASSGQGALNEQF

v_call: TRBV27
cdr3_length: 12
cdr3_aa: ASSSGGGTDTQY

v_call: TRBV7-9
cdr3_length: 14
cdr3_aa: ASSPRGGAGGNTIY

v_call: TRBV10-3
cdr3_length: 15
cdr3_aa: AISEDWDRLSGNTIY

v_call: TRBV19
cdr3_length: 11
cdr3_aa: ASSETANTEAF

v_call: TRBV4-3
cdr3_length: 14
cdr3_aa: ASSQVGDRGYNEQF

v_call: TRBV18
cdr3_length: 12
cdr3_aa: ASSPGILTDTQY

v_call: TRBV6-5
cdr3_length: 12
cdr3_aa: ASGRGFSGNTIY

v_call: TRBV6-1
cdr3_length: 15
cdr3_aa: ASSEIPAAKRNYGYT

v_call: TRBV5-1
cdr3_length: 14
cdr3_aa: ASSPMTGGKQETQY

v_call: TRBV14
cdr3_length: 12
cdr3_aa: ASSPDRVGRELF

v_call: TRBV18
cdr3_length: 15
cdr3_aa: ASSPLGQKLAQDTQY

v_call: TRBV4-2
cdr3_length: 13
cdr3_aa: ASSHQQAPNQPQH

v_call: TRBV5-4
cdr3_length: 13
cdr3_aa: ASSIRGAWGNTIY

v_call: TRBV5-1
cdr3_length: 11
cdr3_aa: ASSLGQGFEQY

v_call: TRBV10-3
cdr3_length: 14
cdr3_aa: AISEYRTGVATEAF

v_call: TRBV19
cdr3_length: 12
cdr3_aa: ASARSGSSYEQY

v_call: TRBV27
cdr3_length: 17
cdr3_aa: ASSFAGQGVSGAKNIQY

v_call: TRBV27
cdr3_length: 12
cdr3_aa: ASSLFRGGQPQH

v_call: TRBV7-2
cdr3_length: 13
cdr3_aa: ASSLDMSTTDTQY